This T cell receptor beta chain came from a study of T cell changes during pregnancy in multiple sclerosis. Measured with immunoSEQ multiplex PCR; TCRdb has only the in-frame clones, and not every one. This table holds some 60,000 clones, over 80% found once. The V gene end was trimmed by 1 base and the J gene end by 5 bases; junction bases not matched to a gene: 5. Per germline, CDR1 LNHNV and CDR2 YYDKDF (reference sequence). CDR3 length: 15 residues. This receptor was identified in a female donor in good health, enrolled as a control in a pregnancy study. The sample was peripheral blood, taken in the second trimester of pregnancy. The V call is TRBV15, the J call TRBJ2-5, with 9 bases aligning to TRBD2. CDR3 loop: CATSRVGTSPETQYF. CDR3 coding DNA: TGTGCCACCAGCAGAGTCGGGACTAGCCCCGAGACCCAGTACTTC.